This TCR beta chain was sequenced in a study of graft-versus-host responses after intestinal transplantation. Background on the study: Among the recipients, all got anti-thymocyte globulin induction and then tacrolimus and steroids for two to four years.

Study-wide points: HvG clone declines early post-transplant were associated with peak circulating GvH levels. Within the allografts of patients who had graft-donor T cell macrochimerism, graft-versus-host to host-versus-graft clonal ratios were high. GvH clones appeared in recipient marrow, some first in ileum or blood.

Germline V gene sequence: CDR1 SGHAT, CDR2 FQNNGV. V lost 2 bases, J lost 5 bases, and 15 bases lay in between. CDR3 length equals 15 residues. Some clones are missing from TCRdb's copy, which holds only in-frame ones; the method was immunoSEQ multiplex PCR. The table shows about 100,000 clones, with 90% occurring only once. Concerning this clone: The antigen remains undetermined.

The clonotype originates from a human patient who received an intestinal transplant, so some T cells may come from the graft donor. The material sequenced was PBMCs, taken roughly 450 days after intestinal transplant. J is TRBJ2-5 and V is TRBV11-2, with D perhaps matching TRBD1 (6 bases). For the CDR3, the DNA is TGTGCCAGCAGCTTAACCCAGGGGCGGTTGGAGACCCAGTACTTC. Encoded protein: CASSLTQGRLETQYF.